This T cell receptor (beta chain) was sequenced during a study of cytomegalovirus exposure and HLA in healthy donors. About this clone: The antigen is unknown.

Vbeta (60) and Jbeta (13) primers were used in the PCR. TCRdb's table, derived via immunoSEQ multiplex PCR, lists solely in-frame clones and lacks some. The data show 150,000 to 200,000 clones, with roughly 77% seen just once and more than 1.5% held by the top ten. Broader study findings: Certain sequence variants were highly shared and formed a cluster, and this cluster was likely a sequencing artifact. Apparent HLA restriction characterized most CMV-associated TCR beta chains in a later analysis. Analyses of presence and absence presupposed an approximately uniform sequencing depth across donors.

The TCR was taken from a woman aged 50 to 65 in good health and CMV-seronegative. Material for sequencing was PBMCs.

CDR3: CASSEGTGVNNQPQHF. DNA of the CDR3: TGTGCCAGCAGTGAAGGGACAGGGGTTAACAATCAGCCCCAGCATTTT. The chain combines TRBV6-1 with TRBJ1-5; 9 bases agree with TRBD1. The germline CDR1 and CDR2 sequences are MNHNS and SASEGT. V lost 1 base and J lost 3; bases outside the gene matches: 4. The CDR3 runs to 16 residues.